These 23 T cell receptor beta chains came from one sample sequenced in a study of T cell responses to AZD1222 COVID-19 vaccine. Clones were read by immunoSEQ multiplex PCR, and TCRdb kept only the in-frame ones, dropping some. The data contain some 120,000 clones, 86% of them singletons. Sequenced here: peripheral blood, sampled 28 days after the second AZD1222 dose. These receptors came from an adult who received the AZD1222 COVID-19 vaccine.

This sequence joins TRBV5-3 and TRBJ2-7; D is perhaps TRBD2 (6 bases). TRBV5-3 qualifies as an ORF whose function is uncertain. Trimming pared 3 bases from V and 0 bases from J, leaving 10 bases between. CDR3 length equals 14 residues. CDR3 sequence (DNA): TGTGCCAGAAGCTCCCGGGGGTCCTCCTACGAGCAGTACTTC. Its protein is CARSSRGSSYEQYF.

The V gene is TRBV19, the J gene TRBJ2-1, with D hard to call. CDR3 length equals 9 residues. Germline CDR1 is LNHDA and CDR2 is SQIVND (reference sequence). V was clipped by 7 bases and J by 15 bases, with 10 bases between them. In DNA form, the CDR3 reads TGTGCCAGTAATCCCCGGTCGTTCTTC. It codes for CASNPRSFF.

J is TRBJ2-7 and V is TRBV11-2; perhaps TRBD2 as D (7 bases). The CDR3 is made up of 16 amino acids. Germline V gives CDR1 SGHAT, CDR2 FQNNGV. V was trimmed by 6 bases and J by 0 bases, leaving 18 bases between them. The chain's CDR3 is CASRLGRGNYSYEQYF. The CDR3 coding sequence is TGTGCCAGCAGACTAGGGAGGGGGAATTACTCCTACGAGCAGTACTTC.

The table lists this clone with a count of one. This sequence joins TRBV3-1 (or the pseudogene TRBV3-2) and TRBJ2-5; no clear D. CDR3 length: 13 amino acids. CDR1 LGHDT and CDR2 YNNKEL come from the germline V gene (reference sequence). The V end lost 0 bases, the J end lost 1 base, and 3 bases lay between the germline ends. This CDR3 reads CASSQDFQETQYF. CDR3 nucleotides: TGTGCCAGCAGCCAAGACTTCCAAGAGACCCAGTACTTC.

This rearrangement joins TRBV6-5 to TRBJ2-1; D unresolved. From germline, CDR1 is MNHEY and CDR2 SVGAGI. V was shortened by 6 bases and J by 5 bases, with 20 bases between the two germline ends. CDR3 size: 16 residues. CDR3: CASSYGKGRADNEQFF. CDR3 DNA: TGTGCCAGCAGCTACGGAAAGGGCAGAGCCGACAATGAGCAGTTCTTC.

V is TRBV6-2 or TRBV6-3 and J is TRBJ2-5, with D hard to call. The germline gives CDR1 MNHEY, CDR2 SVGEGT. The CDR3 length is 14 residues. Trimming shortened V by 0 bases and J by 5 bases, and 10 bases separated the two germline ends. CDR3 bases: TGTGCCAGCAGTTACTCTAGTTTCCGGGAGACCCAGTACTTC. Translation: CASSYSSFRETQYF.

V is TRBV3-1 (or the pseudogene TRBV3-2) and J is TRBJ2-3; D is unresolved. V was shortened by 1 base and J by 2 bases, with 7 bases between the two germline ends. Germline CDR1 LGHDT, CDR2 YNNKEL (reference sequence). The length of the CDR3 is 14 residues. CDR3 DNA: TGTGCCAGCAGCCAAGGTTCTCACACAGATACGCAGTATTTT. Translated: CASSQGSHTDTQYF.

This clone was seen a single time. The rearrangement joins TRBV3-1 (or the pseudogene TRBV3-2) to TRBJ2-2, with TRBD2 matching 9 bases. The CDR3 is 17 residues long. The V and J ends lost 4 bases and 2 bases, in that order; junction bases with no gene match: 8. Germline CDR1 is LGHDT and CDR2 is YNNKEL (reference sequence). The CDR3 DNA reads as TGTGCCAGCAGCCCCGTAGCGGGGGCCTTAAACACCGGGGAGCTGTTTTTT. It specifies CASSPVAGALNTGELFF.

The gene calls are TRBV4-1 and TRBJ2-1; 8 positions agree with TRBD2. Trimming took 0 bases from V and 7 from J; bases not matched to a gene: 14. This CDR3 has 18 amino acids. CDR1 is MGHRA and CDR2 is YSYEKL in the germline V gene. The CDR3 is CASSQELRQRGYVNEQFF. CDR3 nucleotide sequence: TGCGCCAGCAGCCAAGAACTTCGCCAGCGGGGGTATGTGAATGAGCAGTTCTTC.

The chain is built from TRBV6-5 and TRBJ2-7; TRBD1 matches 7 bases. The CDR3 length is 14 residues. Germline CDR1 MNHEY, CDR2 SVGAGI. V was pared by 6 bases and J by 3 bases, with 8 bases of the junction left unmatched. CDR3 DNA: TGTGCCAGCAGGAGGCGACAGGGATTCTACGAGCAGTACTTC. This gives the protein CASRRRQGFYEQYF.

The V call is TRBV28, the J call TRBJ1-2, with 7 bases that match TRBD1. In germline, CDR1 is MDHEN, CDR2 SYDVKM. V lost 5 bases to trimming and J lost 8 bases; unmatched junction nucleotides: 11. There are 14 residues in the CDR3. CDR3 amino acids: CASSPTTGVSGYTF. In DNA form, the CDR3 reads TGTGCCAGCAGTCCAACCACAGGGGTTTCGGGCTACACCTTC.

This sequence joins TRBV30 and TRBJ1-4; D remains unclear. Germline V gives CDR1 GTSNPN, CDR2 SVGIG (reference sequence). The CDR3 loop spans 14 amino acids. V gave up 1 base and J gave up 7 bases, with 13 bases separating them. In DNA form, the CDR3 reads TGTGCCTGGAGTGACGGTACTGAACCTGAAAAACTGTTTTTT. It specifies CAWSDGTEPEKLFF. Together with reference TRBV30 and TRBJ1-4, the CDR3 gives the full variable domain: SQTIHQWPATLVQPVGSPLSLECTVEGTSNPNLYWYRQAAGRGLQLLFYSVGIGQISSEVPQNLSASRPQDRQFILSSKKLLLSDSGFYLCAWSDGTEPEKLFFGSGTQLSVL.

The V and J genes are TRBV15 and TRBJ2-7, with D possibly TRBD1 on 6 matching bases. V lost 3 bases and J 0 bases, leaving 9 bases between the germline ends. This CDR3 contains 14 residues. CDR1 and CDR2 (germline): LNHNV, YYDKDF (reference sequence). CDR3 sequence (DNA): TGTGCCACCAGCAGGGGGGCCTTCTCCTACGAGCAGTACTTC. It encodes CATSRGAFSYEQYF. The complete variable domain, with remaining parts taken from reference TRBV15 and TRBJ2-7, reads DAMVIQNPRYQVTQFGKPVTLSCSQTLNHNVMYWYQQKSSQAPKLLFHYYDKDFNNEADTPDNFQSRRPNTSFCFLDIRSPGLGDTAMYLCATSRGAFSYEQYFGPGTRLTVT.

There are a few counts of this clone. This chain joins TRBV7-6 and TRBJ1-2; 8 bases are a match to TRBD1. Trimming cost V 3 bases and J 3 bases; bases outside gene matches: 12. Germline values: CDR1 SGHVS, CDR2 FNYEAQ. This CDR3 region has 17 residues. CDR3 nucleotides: TGTGCCAGCAGCTTGGAGCCAGGGGGCGGGGGATACTATGGCTACACCTTC. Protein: CASSLEPGGGGYYGYTF.

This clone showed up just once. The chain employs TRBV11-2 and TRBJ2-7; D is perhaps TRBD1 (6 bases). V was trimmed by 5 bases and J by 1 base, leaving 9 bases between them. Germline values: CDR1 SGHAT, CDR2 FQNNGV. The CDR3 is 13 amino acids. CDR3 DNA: TGTGCCAGCAGCACAGGGCCTTCCTACGAGCAGTACTTC. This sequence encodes CASSTGPSYEQYF.

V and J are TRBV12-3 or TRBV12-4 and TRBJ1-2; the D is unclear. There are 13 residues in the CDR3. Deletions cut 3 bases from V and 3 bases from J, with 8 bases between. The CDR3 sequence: CASSFGVDYGYTF. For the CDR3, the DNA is TGTGCCAGCAGTTTCGGGGTAGACTATGGCTACACCTTC.

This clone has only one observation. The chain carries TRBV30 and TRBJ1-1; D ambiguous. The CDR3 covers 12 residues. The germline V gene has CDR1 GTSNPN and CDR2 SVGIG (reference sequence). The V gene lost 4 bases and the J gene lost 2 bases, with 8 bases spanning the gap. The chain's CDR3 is CAWNRPNTEAFF. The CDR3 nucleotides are TGTGCCTGGAACAGACCTAACACTGAAGCTTTCTTT.

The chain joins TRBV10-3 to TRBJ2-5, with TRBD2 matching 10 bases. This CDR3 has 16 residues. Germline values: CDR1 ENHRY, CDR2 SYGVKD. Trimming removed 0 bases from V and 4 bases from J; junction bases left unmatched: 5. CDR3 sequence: CAISESASGGGETQYF. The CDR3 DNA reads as TGTGCCATCAGTGAGTCGGCTAGCGGGGGCGGAGAGACCCAGTACTTC.

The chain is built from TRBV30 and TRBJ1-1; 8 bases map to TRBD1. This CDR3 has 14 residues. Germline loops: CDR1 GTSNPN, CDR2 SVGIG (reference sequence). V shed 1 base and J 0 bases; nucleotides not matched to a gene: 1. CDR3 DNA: TGTGCCTGGAGTGCGGGACAGGTGAACACTGAAGCTTTCTTT. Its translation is CAWSAGQVNTEAFF.

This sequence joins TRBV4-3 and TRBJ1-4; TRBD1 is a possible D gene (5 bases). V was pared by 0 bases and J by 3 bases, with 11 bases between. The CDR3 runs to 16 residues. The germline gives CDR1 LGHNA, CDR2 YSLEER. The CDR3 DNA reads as TGCGCCAGCAGCCAAGATAGCGGGGCAGCTAATGAAAAACTGTTTTTT. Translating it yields CASSQDSGAANEKLFF.

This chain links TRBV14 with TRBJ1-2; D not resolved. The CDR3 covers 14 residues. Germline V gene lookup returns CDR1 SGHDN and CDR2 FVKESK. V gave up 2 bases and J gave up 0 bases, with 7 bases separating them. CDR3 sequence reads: CASSQRASNYGYTF. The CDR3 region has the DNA TGTGCCAGCAGCCAACGGGCATCTAACTATGGCTACACCTTC.

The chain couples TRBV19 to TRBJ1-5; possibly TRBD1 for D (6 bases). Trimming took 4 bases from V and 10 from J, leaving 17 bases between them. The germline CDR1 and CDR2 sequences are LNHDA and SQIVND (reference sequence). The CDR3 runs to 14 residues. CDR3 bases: TGTGCCAGTAGTACCACGGGGGGGCGAATCCCCCAGCATTTT. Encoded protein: CASSTTGGRIPQHF.

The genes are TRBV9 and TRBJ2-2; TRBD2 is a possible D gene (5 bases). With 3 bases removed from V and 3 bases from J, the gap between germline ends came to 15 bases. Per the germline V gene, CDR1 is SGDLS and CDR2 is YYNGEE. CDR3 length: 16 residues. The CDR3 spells CASSDSWGADTGELFF. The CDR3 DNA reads TGTGCCAGCAGCGACTCCTGGGGAGCGGACACCGGGGAGCTGTTTTTT.